The rows below give T cell receptor beta chains drawn from one sample of a study of cytomegalovirus exposure and HLA in healthy donors. Assay used: immunoSEQ multiplex PCR; TCRdb lists only in-frame clones, some missing. The table records some 150,000 clones, over 75% of them present only once. Sequencing used PBMCs. Every receptor here comes from a woman aged 40 to 50 in good health and CMV-seropositive. CDR3s include the opening cysteine and the closing phenylalanine or tryptophan. D genes are given only for firm matches. Clone size appears in some rows only: once, few, many, or a class for an expanded clone.

>few|TRBD2|TRBJ2-1|TRBV6-1
CASSAQGTSGDSSYNEQFF
TGTGCCAGCAGTGCACAGGGAACTAGCGGAGATAGCTCCTACAATGAGCAGTTCTTC
>NA|NA|TRBJ2-3|TRBV4-1
CASSPHRPGADTQYF
TGCGCCAGCAGCCCTCATCGGCCCGGGGCAGATACGCAGTATTTT
>few|TRBD1|TRBJ1-5|TRBV19
CASSIGDRGPNQPQHF
TGTGCCAGTAGTATAGGGGACAGGGGGCCCAATCAGCCCCAGCATTTT
>NA|TRBD2|TRBJ2-1|TRBV6-1
CAITLGTSGREQFF
TGTGCCATCACACTTGGCACTAGCGGGAGGGAGCAGTTCTTC
>NA|TRBD1|TRBJ1-1|TRBV30
CAWRPWGQGNTEAFF
TGTGCCTGGAGGCCATGGGGACAGGGGAACACTGAAGCTTTCTTT
>NA|NA|TRBJ2-7|TRBV5-6
CASSLPGLDEQYF
TGTGCCAGCAGCTTGCCAGGACTCGACGAGCAGTACTTC
>NA|TRBD2|TRBJ2-7|TRBV29-1
CSVRTSGSPYEQYF
TGCAGCGTGAGGACTAGCGGGAGCCCCTACGAGCAGTACTTC
>NA|NA|TRBJ2-7|TRBV28
CASSLASPGQLPRRQYF
TGTGCCAGCAGTTTGGCCTCCCCGGGACAACTCCCTCGTCGGCAGTACTTC
>NA|NA|TRBJ1-1|TRBV28
CASFDGGAGIAEAFF
TGTGCCAGCTTCGACGGGGGGGCGGGGATCGCTGAAGCTTTCTTT
>large|TRBD1|TRBJ2-7|TRBV5-6
CASTQTQTGAYEQYF
TGTGCCAGCACCCAGACCCAGACAGGGGCCTACGAGCAGTACTTC